Here is one T cell receptor (beta chain) with its context. Its antigen remains unidentified. CD4+CD127+ cells were sorted as the conventional CD4 T cells. Some clones are missing from TCRdb's copy, which holds only in-frame ones; the method was immunoSEQ multiplex PCR. The data hold around 24,000 clones, with approximately 96% observed a single time. The data are from a study of B cell selection in AIRE deficiency. Whole-study findings and limits: Only TCRbeta was sequenced; around 39% of shared healthy Treg sequences appeared in Tconv.

V lost 4 bases to trimming and J lost 2 bases; unmatched junction nucleotides: 3. The germline CDR1 and CDR2 sequences are SEHNR and FQNEAQ (reference sequence). The CDR3 sequence is 16 residues long. The sequencing input was CD4+CD127+ conventional T cells sorted from PBMCs. The chain has TRBV7-9 and TRBJ2-2, with 11 nucleotides matching TRBD1. The origin of this receptor is a human donor in good health. CDR3 DNA: TGTGCCAGCAGCTACGGACAGGGGGCAAACACCGGGGAGCTGTTTTTT. It specifies CASSYGQGANTGELFF.